This T cell receptor beta chain is from a study of T-cell reconstitution after alpha-beta-depleted transplantation in children. Overall study findings and caveats: Day-60 TCRbeta diversity that was high in some patients was derived from surviving recipient T cells and thymic progenitors. In patients about two months after transplant, alpha-beta T cells reportedly arose from several hundred expanded graft clones. Hyperexpanded clones declined; after one year, newly produced T cells mostly supplied diversity.

This clonotype was counted only a few times. The antigen is unknown. Unique molecular identifiers were incorporated during preparation of the TCRbeta library. TCRdb re-analysed the PCR reads in MiXCR, keeping a single row per CDR3 protein. This table holds about 900,000 distinct CDR3 sequences, roughly 31% found once. Trimming left V 5 bases short and J 2 bases short, with 14 bases between. The germline gives CDR1 ENHRY, CDR2 SYGVKD. This CDR3 comprises 15 residues. This sequence was found in a boy younger than two who had a stem cell transplant for SCID, so the T cells may come from the graft donor. The sequences come from PBMCs, mostly from graft donor cells, collected 360 days after TCRalphabeta/CD19-depleted stem cell transplant. This chain joins TRBV10-3 and TRBJ2-3; D perhaps matches TRBD1 (6 bases). The CDR3 bases are TGTGCCATCAGTCGGACAGCTAGCTACACAGATACGCAGTATTTT. This sequence encodes CAISRTASYTDTQYF.